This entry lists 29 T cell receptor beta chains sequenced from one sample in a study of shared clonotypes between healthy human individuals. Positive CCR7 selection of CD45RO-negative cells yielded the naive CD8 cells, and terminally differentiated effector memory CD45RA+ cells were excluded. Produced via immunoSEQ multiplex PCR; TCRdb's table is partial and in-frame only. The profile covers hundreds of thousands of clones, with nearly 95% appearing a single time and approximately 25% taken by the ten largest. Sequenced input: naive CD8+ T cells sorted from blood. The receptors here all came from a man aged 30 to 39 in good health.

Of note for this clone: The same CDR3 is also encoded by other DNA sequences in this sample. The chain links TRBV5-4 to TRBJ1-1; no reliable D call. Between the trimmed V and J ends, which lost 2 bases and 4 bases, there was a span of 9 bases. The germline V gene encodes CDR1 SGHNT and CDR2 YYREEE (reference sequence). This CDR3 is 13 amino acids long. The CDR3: CASSLVGSTEAFF. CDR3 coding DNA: TGTGCCAGCAGCTTAGTAGGGAGCACTGAAGCTTTCTTT.

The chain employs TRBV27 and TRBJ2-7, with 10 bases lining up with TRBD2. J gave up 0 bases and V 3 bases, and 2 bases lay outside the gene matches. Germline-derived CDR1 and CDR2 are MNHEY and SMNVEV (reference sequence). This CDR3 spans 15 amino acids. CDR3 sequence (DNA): TGTGCCAGCAGTTTCCTAGCGGGGGCCTCCTACGAGCAGTACTTC. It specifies CASSFLAGASYEQYF.

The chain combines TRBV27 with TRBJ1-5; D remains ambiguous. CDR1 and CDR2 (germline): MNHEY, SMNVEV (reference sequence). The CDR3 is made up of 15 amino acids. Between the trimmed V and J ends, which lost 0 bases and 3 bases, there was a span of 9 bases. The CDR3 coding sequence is TGTGCCAGCAGTTTATCAGCAGACCTCAATCAGCCCCAGCATTTT. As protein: CASSLSADLNQPQHF.

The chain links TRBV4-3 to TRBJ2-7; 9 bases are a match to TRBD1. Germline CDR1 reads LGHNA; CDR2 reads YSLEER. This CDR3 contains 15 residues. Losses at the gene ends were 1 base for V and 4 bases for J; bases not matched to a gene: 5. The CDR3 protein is CASSQGTGVLYEQYF. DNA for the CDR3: TGCGCCAGCAGCCAAGGGACAGGGGTTCTGTACGAGCAGTACTTC.

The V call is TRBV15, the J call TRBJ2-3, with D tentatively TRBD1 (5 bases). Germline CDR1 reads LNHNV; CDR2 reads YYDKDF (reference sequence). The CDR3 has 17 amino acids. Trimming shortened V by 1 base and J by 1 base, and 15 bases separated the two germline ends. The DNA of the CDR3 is TGTGCCACCAGCAGAGGGAAACAGGACAAGGGCACAGATACGCAGTATTTT. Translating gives CATSRGKQDKGTDTQYF. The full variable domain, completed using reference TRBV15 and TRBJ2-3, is DAMVIQNPRYQVTQFGKPVTLSCSQTLNHNVMYWYQQKSSQAPKLLFHYYDKDFNNEADTPDNFQSRRPNTSFCFLDIRSPGLGDTAMYLCATSRGKQDKGTDTQYFGPGTRLTVL.

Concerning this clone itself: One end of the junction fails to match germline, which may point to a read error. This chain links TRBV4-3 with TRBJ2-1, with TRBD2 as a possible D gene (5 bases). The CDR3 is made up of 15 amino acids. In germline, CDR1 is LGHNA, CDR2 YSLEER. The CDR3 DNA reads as TGCGCCAGCAGCCAAGGAGGGAGCTCCCACAATGAGCAGTTCTTC. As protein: CASSQGGSSHNEQFF.

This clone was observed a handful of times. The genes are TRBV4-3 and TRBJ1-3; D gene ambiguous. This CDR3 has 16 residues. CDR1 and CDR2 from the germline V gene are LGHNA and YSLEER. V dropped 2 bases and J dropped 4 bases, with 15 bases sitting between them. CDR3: CASSQSPGVEGNTIYF. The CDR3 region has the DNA TGCGCCAGCAGCCAAAGTCCCGGGGTCGAGGGAAACACCATATATTTT.

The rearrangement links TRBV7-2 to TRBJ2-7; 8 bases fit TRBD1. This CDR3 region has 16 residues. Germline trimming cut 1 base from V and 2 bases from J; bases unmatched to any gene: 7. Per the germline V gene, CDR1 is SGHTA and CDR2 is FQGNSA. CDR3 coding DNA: TGTGCCAGCAGCTTAGGGACAGGGTTCGGGACCTACGAGCAGTACTTC. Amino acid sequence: CASSLGTGFGTYEQYF. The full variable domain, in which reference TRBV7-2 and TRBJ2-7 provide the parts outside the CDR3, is GAGVSQSPSNKVTEKGKDVELRCDPISGHTALYWYRQSLGQGLEFLIYFQGNSAPDKSGLPSDRFSAERTGGSVSTLTIQRTQQEDSAVYLCASSLGTGFGTYEQYFGPGTRLTVT.

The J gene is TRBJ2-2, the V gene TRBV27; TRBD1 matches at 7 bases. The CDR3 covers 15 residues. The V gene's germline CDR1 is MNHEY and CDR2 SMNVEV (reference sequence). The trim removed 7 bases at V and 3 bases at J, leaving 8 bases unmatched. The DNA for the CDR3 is TGTGCCAGCAATCTCAGGGGGTTGGACACCGGGGAGCTGTTTTTT. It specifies CASNLRGLDTGELFF.

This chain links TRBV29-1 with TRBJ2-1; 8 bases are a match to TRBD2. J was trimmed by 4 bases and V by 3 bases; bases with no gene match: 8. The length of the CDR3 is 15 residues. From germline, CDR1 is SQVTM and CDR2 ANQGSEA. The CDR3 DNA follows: TGCAGCGTTGAGGGGGGACTAGGGAATTACAATGAGCAGTTCTTC. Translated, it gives CSVEGGLGNYNEQFF.

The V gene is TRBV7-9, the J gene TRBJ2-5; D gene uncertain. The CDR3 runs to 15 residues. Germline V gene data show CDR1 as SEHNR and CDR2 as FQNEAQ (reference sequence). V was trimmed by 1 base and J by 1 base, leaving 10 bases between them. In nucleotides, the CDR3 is TGTGCCAGCAGCTTAGGGGTTGGTATCCAAGAGACCCAGTACTTC. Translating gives CASSLGVGIQETQYF.

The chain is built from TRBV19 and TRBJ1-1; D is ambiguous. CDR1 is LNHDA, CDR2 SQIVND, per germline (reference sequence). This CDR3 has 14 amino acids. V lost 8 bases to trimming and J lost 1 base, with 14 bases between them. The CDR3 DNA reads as TGTGCCAGTCGCCCCGAACGTCGGAACACTGAAGCTTTCTTT. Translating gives CASRPERRNTEAFF.

The chain's CDR3 is CASSPKALGVRRYGYTF. The CDR3 region has the DNA TGTGCCAGCAGCCCAAAAGCGCTGGGGGTACGTAGGTATGGCTACACCTTC. This chain joins TRBV7-2 and TRBJ1-2; D possibly corresponds to TRBD1 (5 bases). Germline CDR1 reads SGHTA; CDR2 reads FQGNSA. The CDR3 runs to 17 residues. V shed 5 bases and J shed 5 bases, with 24 bases lying between them.

This chain's CDR3 is CASRHGYLAGGDETQYF. CDR3 DNA: TGTGCCAGCAGACACGGGTATCTGGCGGGAGGTGACGAGACCCAGTACTTC. The V call is TRBV7-2, the J call TRBJ2-5; 8 bases agree with TRBD2. J gave up 5 bases and V 6 bases, and 17 bases lay outside the gene matches. Germline CDR1 is SGHTA and CDR2 is FQGNSA. This CDR3 comprises 17 residues.

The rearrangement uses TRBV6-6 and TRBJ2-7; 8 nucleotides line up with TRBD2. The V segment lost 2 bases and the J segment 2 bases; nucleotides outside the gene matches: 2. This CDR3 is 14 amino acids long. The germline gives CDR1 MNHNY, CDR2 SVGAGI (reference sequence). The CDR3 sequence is CASSYGLATYEQYF. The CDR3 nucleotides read TGTGCCAGCAGTTACGGACTAGCCACCTACGAGCAGTACTTC.

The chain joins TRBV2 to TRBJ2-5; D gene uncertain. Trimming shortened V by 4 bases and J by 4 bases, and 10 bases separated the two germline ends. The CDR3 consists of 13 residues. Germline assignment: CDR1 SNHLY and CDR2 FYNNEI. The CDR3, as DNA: TGTGCCAGCAGTGGCAGAAATTCAGAGACCCAGTACTTC. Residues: CASSGRNSETQYF.

This chain's CDR3 is CAEGFGQGAGTGELFF. CDR3 DNA sequence: TGTGCCGAGGGTTTTGGGCAGGGGGCCGGCACCGGGGAGCTGTTTTTT. The chain links TRBV11-2 to TRBJ2-2; 8 nucleotides line up with TRBD1. CDR1 is SGHAT, CDR2 FQNNGV, per germline. V was clipped by 11 bases and J by 4 bases; unmatched bases: 15. This CDR3 is 16 amino acids long.

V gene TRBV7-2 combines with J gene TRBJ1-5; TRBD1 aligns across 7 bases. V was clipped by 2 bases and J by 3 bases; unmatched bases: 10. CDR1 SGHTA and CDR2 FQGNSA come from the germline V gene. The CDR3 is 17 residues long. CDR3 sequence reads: CASSLIGTVTDNQPQHF. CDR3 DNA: TGTGCCAGCAGCTTAATCGGGACAGTGACTGACAATCAGCCCCAGCATTTT.

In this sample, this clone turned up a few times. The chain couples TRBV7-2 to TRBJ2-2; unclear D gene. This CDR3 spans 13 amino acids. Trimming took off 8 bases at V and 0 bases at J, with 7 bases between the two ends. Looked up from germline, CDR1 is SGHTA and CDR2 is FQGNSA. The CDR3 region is CASEIANTGELFF. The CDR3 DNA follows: TGTGCCAGCGAAATAGCGAACACCGGGGAGCTGTTTTTT.

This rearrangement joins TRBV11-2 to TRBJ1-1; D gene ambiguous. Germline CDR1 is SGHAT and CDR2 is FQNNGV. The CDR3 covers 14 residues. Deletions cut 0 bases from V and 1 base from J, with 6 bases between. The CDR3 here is CASSLDPGNTEAFF. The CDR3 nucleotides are TGTGCCAGCAGCTTAGATCCCGGGAACACTGAAGCTTTCTTT.

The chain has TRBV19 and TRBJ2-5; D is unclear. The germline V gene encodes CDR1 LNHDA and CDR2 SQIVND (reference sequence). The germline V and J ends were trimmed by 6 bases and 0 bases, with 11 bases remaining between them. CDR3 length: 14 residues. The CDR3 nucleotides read TGTGCCAGTAGGCCACAGATGTACCAAGAGACCCAGTACTTC. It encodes CASRPQMYQETQYF. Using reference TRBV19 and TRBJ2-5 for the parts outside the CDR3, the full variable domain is DGGITQSPKYLFRKEGQNVTLSCEQNLNHDAMYWYRQDPGQGLRLIYYSQIVNDFQKGDIAEGYSVSREKKESFPLTVTSAQKNPTAFYLCASRPQMYQETQYFGPGTRLLVL.

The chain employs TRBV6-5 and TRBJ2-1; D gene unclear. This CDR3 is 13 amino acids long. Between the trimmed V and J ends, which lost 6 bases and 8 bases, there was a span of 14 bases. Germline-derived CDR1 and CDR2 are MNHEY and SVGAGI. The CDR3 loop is CASRTTRSDEQFF. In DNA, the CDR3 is TGTGCCAGCAGAACCACGAGGTCGGATGAGCAGTTCTTC.

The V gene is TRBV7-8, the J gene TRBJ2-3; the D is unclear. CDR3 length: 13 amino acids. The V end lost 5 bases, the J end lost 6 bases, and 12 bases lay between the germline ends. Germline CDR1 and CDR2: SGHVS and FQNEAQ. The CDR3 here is CASSLSIGDTQYF. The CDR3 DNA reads TGTGCCAGCAGCCTATCCATCGGGGATACGCAGTATTTT.

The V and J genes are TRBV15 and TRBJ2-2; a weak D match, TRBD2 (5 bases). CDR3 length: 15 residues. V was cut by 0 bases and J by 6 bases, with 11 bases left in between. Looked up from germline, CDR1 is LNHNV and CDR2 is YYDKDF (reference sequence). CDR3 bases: TGTGCCACCAGCAGAGATCGGGGTCTTTCCGGGGAGCTGTTTTTT. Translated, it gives CATSRDRGLSGELFF.

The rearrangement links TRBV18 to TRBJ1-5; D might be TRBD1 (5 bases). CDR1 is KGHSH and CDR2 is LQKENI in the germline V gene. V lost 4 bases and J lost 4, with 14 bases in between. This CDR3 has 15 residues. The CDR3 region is CASSLGHMGNQPQHF. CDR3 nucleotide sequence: TGTGCCAGCTCACTAGGACATATGGGAAATCAGCCCCAGCATTTT.

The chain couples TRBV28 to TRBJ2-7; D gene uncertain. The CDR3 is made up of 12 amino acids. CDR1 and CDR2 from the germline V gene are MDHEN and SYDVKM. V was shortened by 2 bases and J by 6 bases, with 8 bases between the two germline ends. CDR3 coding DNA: TGTGCCAGCAGTTTACTGGCTTCCGAGCAGTACTTC. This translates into CASSLLASEQYF. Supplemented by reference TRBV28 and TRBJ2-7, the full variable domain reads DVKVTQSSRYLVKRTGEKVFLECVQDMDHENMFWYRQDPGLGLRLIYFSYDVKMKEKGDIPEGYSVSREKKERFSLILESASTNQTSMYLCASSLLASEQYFGPGTRLTVT.

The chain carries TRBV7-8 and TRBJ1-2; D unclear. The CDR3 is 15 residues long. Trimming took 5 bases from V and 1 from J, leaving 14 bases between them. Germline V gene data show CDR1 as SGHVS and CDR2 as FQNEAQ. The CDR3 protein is CASSQTGPNNYGYTF. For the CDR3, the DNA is TGTGCCAGCAGCCAAACCGGGCCTAATAACTATGGCTACACCTTC.

The CDR3 region is CASSAWTSAQTRGYEQYF. CDR3 in DNA: TGTGCCAGCAGTGCCTGGACTAGCGCTCAAACCAGGGGCTACGAGCAGTACTTC. This chain links TRBV4-2 with TRBJ2-7; 9 bases align to TRBD2. Germline CDR1 and CDR2: LGHNA and YNFKEQ. V shed 6 bases, J shed 3 bases, and the junction held 18 bases outside the gene matches. The CDR3 extends over 18 amino acids.

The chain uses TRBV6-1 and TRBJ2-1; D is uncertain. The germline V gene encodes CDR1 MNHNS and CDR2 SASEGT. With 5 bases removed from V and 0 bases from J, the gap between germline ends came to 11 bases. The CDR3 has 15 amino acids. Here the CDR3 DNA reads TGTGCCAGCAGTCGAATTAAGAGCTCCTACAATGAGCAGTTCTTC. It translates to CASSRIKSSYNEQFF.